The TCR beta chain described here comes from a study of response to subunit inactivated influenza vaccine (dated by TCRdb to 2016 to 2019). Study-level background: Deep quantitative T cell receptor repertoire profiling was used in the study to track responses to a trivalent subunit inactivated influenza vaccine. Broad study findings and their caveats: It was suggested by the authors that each seasonal influenza vaccination may recruit only a limited number of new T cells.

Preparation of the library involved RT-PCR. Instrument used: Illumina HiSeq 2500. In TCRdb, the public reads were trimmed at Q25 with fastp and aligned with MiXCR, with productive beta chains retained. Every entry covers one CDR3 protein and lists the most common genes and DNA from its rows. For this sample there are 600,000 to 850,000 distinct CDR3 sequences; around 13% appear just once. In total, the top ten clones hold roughly 7.2% of the sample. This clonotype occurred many times. Its recognized antigen is unknown. Base-call qualities are not available, and no considerably larger clone is one nucleotide away. The germline V gene (reference sequence) gives CDR1 as SEHNR and CDR2 as FQNEAQ. V was cut back by 6 bases and J by 7 bases, leaving a gap of 25 bases between them. From the cysteine up to the phenylalanine, the CDR3 has a length of 17 residues. The CDR3 DNA has 51 bases and is translated from base 1.

This clonotype was sampled from a man in his fifties or sixties who received an inactivated influenza vaccine. Donor details come from another sample of the same person, matched by shared clones. This specimen consisted of PBMCs from blood, obtained approximately 15 days before vaccination. Recombination connected TRBV7-9 to TRBJ2-1; TRBD2 could be the D gene, as 6 bases match. The CDR3 reads as follows: CASRALATKIIGNEQFF. The sequence in DNA is TGTGCCAGCAGAGCGCTAGCGACGAAGATCATAGGGAATGAGCAGTTCTTC.